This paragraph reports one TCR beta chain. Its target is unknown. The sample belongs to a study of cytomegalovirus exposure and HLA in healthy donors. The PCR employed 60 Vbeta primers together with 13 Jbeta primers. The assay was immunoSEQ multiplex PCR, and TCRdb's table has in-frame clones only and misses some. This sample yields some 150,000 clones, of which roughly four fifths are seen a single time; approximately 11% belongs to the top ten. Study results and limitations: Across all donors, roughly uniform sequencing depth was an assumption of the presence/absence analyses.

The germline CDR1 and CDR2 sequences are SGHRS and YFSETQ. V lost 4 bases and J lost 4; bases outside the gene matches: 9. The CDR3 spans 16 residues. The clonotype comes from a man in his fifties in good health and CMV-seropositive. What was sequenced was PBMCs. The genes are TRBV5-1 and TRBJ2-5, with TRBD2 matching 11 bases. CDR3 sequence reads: CASSMTSGDRGETQYF. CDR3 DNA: TGCGCCAGCAGCATGACTAGCGGGGACCGAGGAGAGACCCAGTACTTC.